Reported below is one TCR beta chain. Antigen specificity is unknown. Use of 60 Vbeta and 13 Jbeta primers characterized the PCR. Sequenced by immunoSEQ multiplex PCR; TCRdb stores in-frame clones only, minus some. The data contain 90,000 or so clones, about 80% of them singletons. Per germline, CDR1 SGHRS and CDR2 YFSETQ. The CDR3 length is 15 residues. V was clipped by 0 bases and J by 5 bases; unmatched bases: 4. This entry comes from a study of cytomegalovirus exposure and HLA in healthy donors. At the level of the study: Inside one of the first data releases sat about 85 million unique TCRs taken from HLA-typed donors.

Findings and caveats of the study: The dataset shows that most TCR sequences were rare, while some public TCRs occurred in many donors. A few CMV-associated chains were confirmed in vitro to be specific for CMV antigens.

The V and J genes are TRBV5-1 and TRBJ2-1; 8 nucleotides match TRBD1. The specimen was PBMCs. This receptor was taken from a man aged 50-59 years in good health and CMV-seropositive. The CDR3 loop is CASSLVQGDHNEQFF. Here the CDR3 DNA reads TGCGCCAGCAGCTTGGTACAGGGGGACCACAATGAGCAGTTCTTC.